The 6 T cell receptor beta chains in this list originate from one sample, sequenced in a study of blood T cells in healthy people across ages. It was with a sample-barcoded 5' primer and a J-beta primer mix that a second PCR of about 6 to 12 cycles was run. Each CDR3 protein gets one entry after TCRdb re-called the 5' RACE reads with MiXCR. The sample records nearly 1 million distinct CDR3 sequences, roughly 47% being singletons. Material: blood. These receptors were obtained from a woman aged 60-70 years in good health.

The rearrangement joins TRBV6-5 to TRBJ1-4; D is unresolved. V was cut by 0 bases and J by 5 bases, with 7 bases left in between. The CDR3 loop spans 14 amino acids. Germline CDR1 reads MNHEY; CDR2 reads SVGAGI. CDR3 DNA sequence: TGTGCCAGCAGTTACTCGTTTCTAAATGAAAAACTGTTTTTT. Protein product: CASSYSFLNEKLFF.

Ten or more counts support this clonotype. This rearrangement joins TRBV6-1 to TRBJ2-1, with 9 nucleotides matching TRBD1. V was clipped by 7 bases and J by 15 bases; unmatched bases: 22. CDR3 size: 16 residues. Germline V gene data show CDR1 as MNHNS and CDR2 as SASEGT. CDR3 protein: CASTLTGQGLSGGRFF. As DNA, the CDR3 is TGTGCCAGCACCCTGACGGGACAGGGACTTAGCGGAGGGCGGTTCTTC.

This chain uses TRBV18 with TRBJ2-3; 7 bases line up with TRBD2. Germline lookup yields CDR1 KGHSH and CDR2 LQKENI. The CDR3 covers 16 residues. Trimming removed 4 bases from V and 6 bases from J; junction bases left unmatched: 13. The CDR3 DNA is TGTGCCAGCTCACAAGACCCGCCTAGGGGAGGGGATACGCAGTATTTT. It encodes CASSQDPPRGGDTQYF.

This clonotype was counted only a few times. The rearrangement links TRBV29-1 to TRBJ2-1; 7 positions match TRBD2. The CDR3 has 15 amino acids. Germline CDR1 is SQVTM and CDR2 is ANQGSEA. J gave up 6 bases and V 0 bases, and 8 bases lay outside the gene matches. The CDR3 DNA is TGCAGCGTTGAAGAAAGTGGGAGGGCCCTCAATGAGCAGTTCTTC. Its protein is CSVEESGRALNEQFF.

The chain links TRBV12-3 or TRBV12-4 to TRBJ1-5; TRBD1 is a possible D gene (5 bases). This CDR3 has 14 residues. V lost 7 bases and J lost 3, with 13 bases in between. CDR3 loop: CASTQGGHNQPQHF. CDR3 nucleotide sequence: TGTGCCAGCACCCAGGGAGGGCACAATCAGCCCCAGCATTTT.

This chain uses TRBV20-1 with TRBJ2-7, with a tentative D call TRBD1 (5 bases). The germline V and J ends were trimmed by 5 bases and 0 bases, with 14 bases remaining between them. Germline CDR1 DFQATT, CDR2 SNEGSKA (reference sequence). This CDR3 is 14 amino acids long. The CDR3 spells CSASYRTSSYEQYF. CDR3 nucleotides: TGCAGTGCTTCTTACAGGACCAGCTCCTACGAGCAGTACTTC.